The 2 T cell receptor beta chains in this list originate from one sample, sequenced in a study of blood T cell repertoires in COVID-19. The protocol was immunoSEQ multiplex PCR, while the TCRdb copy is restricted to in-frame clones and leaves out a portion. The profile shows roughly 99,000 clones, roughly nine tenths of them singletons. The source material was peripheral blood. These receptors were collected from a man aged 35 to 55 with active or convalescent COVID-19.

The CDR3 coding sequence is TGTGCCAGCAGCCAAGTCGGGGGTGCTGAAGCTTTCTTT. Protein sequence: CASSQVGGAEAFF. The V and J genes are TRBV3-1 (or the pseudogene TRBV3-2) and TRBJ1-1, with a weak D call TRBD1 (5 bases). V dropped 1 base and J dropped 6 bases, with 9 bases sitting between them. Germline V gene data show CDR1 as LGHDT and CDR2 as YNNKEL (reference sequence). CDR3 length equals 13 residues.

V is TRBV14 and J is TRBJ2-1; D remains unclear. V lost 1 base, J lost 5 bases, and 6 bases lay in between. The CDR3 extends over 13 amino acids. Per germline, CDR1 SGHDN and CDR2 FVKESK. The CDR3 bases are TGTGCCAGCAGCCAAGCCATCCACAATGAGCAGTTCTTC. Translation gives CASSQAIHNEQFF.